This note documents a single T cell receptor (beta chain) sequence. The data originate from a study of blood T cell repertoires in COVID-19. For the study at large: Donors in the United States, Italy and Spain gave samples during acute or convalescent COVID-19. From T cells, B-cell-depleted T cells, or PBMCs came the material, which was cDNA or gDNA.

How the authors handled the data: Scientists estimated how many nucleated cells there were by amplifying reference gene primers. Sequenced by immunoSEQ multiplex PCR; TCRdb stores in-frame clones only, minus some. That table gives V, J and clone size, and the DNA gave D and trimming. Found here are approximately 36,000 clones, more than 80% of them singletons; the top ten hold 35% to 50%. This sequence was found in a human donor in a cohort sampled during active or convalescent COVID-19. The donor label of this sample is uncertain. The sequenced sample was peripheral blood.

Here the CDR3 DNA reads TGTGCCAGCAGCCCGAGACTAGCGGCAACCTACGAGCAGTACTTC. Translation gives CASSPRLAATYEQYF. The chain is built from TRBV7-9 and TRBJ2-7; 9 bases line up with TRBD2. Germline V CDR1 and CDR2: SEHNR, FQNEAQ (reference sequence). The V and J ends lost 5 bases and 2 bases, in that order; junction bases with no gene match: 7. The CDR3 runs to 15 residues.